This passage covers 19 T cell receptor beta chains from one sample sequenced in a study of post-analysis software for immune sequencing data. Presence of unique molecular identifiers characterized the TCR beta cDNA libraries. TCRdb used MiXCR to reprocess the PCR reads, holding one entry per CDR3 protein. The sample gives about 540,000 distinct CDR3 sequences, 30% to 40% of which show up once; around 5.9% is in the top ten. Findings and caveats of the study: Roughly five TRBV segments appeared more often in patients than in controls, and TRBV5-6, TRBV5-1 and TRBV20-1 were among these.

What these receptors recognize is not known. The material sequenced was blood. All receptors derive from a girl between 2 and 17 years old with multiple sclerosis.

This clonotype was observed a few times. V usage is TRBV12-3 or TRBV12-4 and J usage is TRBJ1-2; possible D gene TRBD1, 6 bases. The V end was cut by 6 bases, the J end by 0 bases, with 11 bases between. The CDR3 length is 14 residues. The CDR3 loop reads CASSTGLANYGYTF. For the CDR3, the DNA is TGTGCCAGCAGCACAGGGTTAGCTAACTATGGCTACACCTTC.

This chain joins TRBV10-3 and TRBJ2-1, with TRBD1 matching over 7 bases. Germline lookup yields CDR1 ENHRY and CDR2 SYGVKD. The J segment lost 9 bases and the V segment lost 6 bases, leaving 2 bases of the junction unmatched. This CDR3 contains 11 residues. The CDR3 loop reads CAIRQGSEQFF. Written as DNA, the CDR3 is TGTGCCATCAGACAGGGGAGTGAGCAGTTCTTC.

This sequence joins TRBV28 and TRBJ2-7; no firm D call. CDR1 is MDHEN, CDR2 SYDVKM, per germline. CDR3 length equals 12 residues. With 6 bases removed from V and 5 bases from J, the gap between germline ends came to 11 bases. The CDR3 region is CASSPLRNEQYF. In nucleotides, the CDR3 is TGTGCCAGCAGCCCACTGCGGAACGAGCAGTACTTC.

This clonotype was found a few times. The chain has TRBV4-1 and TRBJ2-7; possible D gene TRBD1, 5 bases. The CDR3 has 18 residues. With 0 bases removed from V and 0 bases from J, the gap between germline ends came to 18 bases. Per germline, CDR1 MGHRA and CDR2 YSYEKL. The DNA of the CDR3 is TGCGCCAGCAGCCAAGATCTTTTGACAGTGGGGTACTCCTACGAGCAGTACTTC. Protein product: CASSQDLLTVGYSYEQYF.

This clonotype was seen a handful of times. The chain uses TRBV20-1 and TRBJ1-2, with a tentative D call TRBD1 (5 bases). Germline V gene data show CDR1 as DFQATT and CDR2 as SNEGSKA (reference sequence). The length of the CDR3 is 12 residues. V shed 4 bases and J shed 4 bases, with 10 bases lying between them. CDR3 protein: CSATREFYGYTF. DNA of the CDR3: TGCAGTGCTACCAGGGAGTTCTATGGCTACACCTTC.

This CDR3 reads CASSFQRGYSNQPQHF. The CDR3 DNA follows: TGTGCCAGCAGTTTCCAGAGAGGTTATAGCAATCAGCCCCAGCATTTT. The chain uses TRBV12-3 or TRBV12-4 and TRBJ1-5; no firm D call. The V end lost 3 bases, the J end lost 0 bases, and 12 bases lay between the germline ends. The CDR3 is made up of 16 amino acids.

This chain connects TRBV9 to TRBJ1-1, with D tentatively TRBD1 (5 bases). Germline CDR1 reads SGDLS; CDR2 reads YYNGEE. The CDR3 contains 15 residues. Trimming cost V 4 bases and J 7 bases, with 20 bases left between them. CDR3 sequence: CASSPREGFGYEAFF. The DNA of the CDR3 is TGTGCCAGCAGCCCCAGGGAGGGGTTTGGGTATGAAGCTTTCTTT.

The CDR3: CASSLASQGTNYGYTF. CDR3 nucleotides: TGTGCCAGCAGTTTAGCGTCGCAGGGGACAAACTATGGCTACACCTTC. The chain recombines TRBV12-3 or TRBV12-4 with TRBJ1-2; D perhaps matches TRBD1 (6 bases). The V end was cut by 0 bases, the J end by 2 bases, with 13 bases between. The CDR3 totals 16 residues.

V gene TRBV27 combines with J gene TRBJ1-5; D unclear. The CDR3 totals 16 residues. Trimming cost V 1 base and J 0 bases, with 10 bases left between them. CDR1 MNHEY and CDR2 SMNVEV come from the germline V gene (reference sequence). CDR3 DNA: TGTGCCAGCAGTTTATATACACCGCCTAGCAATCAGCCCCAGCATTTT. Translation gives CASSLYTPPSNQPQHF.

This clonotype was seen more than once but under ten times. The chain is built from TRBV7-3 and TRBJ2-1; TRBD2 aligns across 7 bases. The CDR3 runs 14 residues. V gave up 3 bases and J gave up 5 bases; unmatched junction bases: 4. Germline CDR1 reads SGHTA; CDR2 reads FQGTGA. CDR3 amino acids: CASSLGLLHNEQFF. CDR3 nucleotide sequence: TGTGCCAGCAGCTTGGGACTACTTCACAATGAGCAGTTCTTC.

This clonotype was observed a few times. The CDR3, as DNA: TGTGCCAGCAGCCAAGATTCCGTGGCTAGCGGGGGGGCCCTAGATACGCAGTATTTT. This gives the protein CASSQDSVASGGALDTQYF. V gene TRBV4-2 combines with J gene TRBJ2-3, with 12 bases lining up with TRBD2. Germline V CDR1 and CDR2: LGHNA, YNFKEQ. The CDR3 is 19 amino acids. V dropped 0 bases and J dropped 5; count of bases not matched to a gene: 12.

The V and J genes are TRBV5-1 and TRBJ1-2; no clear D. V was cut by 2 bases and J by 6 bases, with 32 bases left in between. The CDR3 is 20 residues long. CDR1 SGHRS and CDR2 YFSETQ come from the germline V gene. The CDR3 coding sequence is TGCGCCAGCAGCTTATCTTTCGTCCGGTCCATGTGGCGGGCTCTAAATGGCTACACCTTC. Amino acids: CASSLSFVRSMWRALNGYTF.

The chain recombines TRBV6-6 with TRBJ1-2; tentatively, D is TRBD1 (5 bases). Germline V gives CDR1 MNHNY, CDR2 SVGAGI (reference sequence). The V end was cut by 0 bases, the J end by 4 bases, with 12 bases between. The CDR3 length is 15 residues. The CDR3 region is CASSYSKGDGYGYTF. The CDR3 DNA sequence: TGTGCCAGCAGTTACTCGAAAGGGGACGGCTATGGCTACACCTTC.

This chain joins TRBV11-2 and TRBJ1-5; TRBD1 agrees at 10 bases. Germline V gene sequence: CDR1 SGHAT, CDR2 FQNNGV. V was clipped by 5 bases and J by 5 bases; unmatched bases: 6. This CDR3 contains 15 residues. The DNA for the CDR3 is TGTGCCAGCAGCACGGGACAGGGGATAGATCAGCCCCAGCATTTT. This codes for CASSTGQGIDQPQHF.

On this clonotype itself: This CDR3 is missing its conserved last phenylalanine or tryptophan, likely due to a read error. CDR3 in amino acids: CASSFDRATEAFV. The CDR3 DNA reads as TGCGCCAGCAGCTTCGACAGGGCCACTGAAGCTTTCGTT. V and J are TRBV5-1 and TRBJ1-1, with 7 positions matching TRBD1. Per germline, CDR1 SGHRS and CDR2 YFSETQ. J was trimmed by 4 bases and V by 2 bases; bases with no gene match: 2. This CDR3 comprises 13 residues.

Comment on this clonotype: With a much larger clone just one base away, this may be a read error. The chain employs TRBV28 and TRBJ2-4; 7 bases are shared with TRBD1. This CDR3 is built from 13 residues. Germline assignment: CDR1 MDHEN and CDR2 SYDVKM. V shed 5 bases and J 6 bases; nucleotides not matched to a gene: 4. CDR3 residues: CASSPGDRNIQYF. DNA for the CDR3: TGTGCCAGCAGTCCCGGGGACAGAAACATTCAGTACTTC.

J is TRBJ2-1 and V is TRBV9; D ambiguous. This CDR3 spans 15 amino acids. Germline V gene data show CDR1 as SGDLS and CDR2 as YYNGEE. V lost 4 bases to trimming and J lost 3 bases, with 14 bases between them. CDR3 sequence: CASSLPATDYNEQFF. CDR3 DNA: TGTGCCAGCAGCCTTCCAGCTACAGACTACAATGAGCAGTTCTTC.

This clonotype has just a few counts. The chain carries TRBV20-1 and TRBJ1-1, with D tentatively TRBD1 (5 bases). Germline V gene data show CDR1 as DFQATT and CDR2 as SNEGSKA (reference sequence). The CDR3 length is 15 residues. V shed 2 bases and J shed 1 base, with 14 bases lying between them. CDR3 DNA sequence: TGCAGTGCTAGAAAATCGGCGACAGCGAACACTGAAGCTTTCTTT. Translation: CSARKSATANTEAFF.

This clonotype was seen a handful of times. V and J are TRBV7-9 and TRBJ1-2, with no clear D. Germline CDR1 and CDR2: SEHNR and FQNEAQ (reference sequence). The CDR3 covers 12 residues. Deletions cut 1 base from V and 6 bases from J, with 6 bases between. CDR3 in amino acids: CASSLVADGYTF. In nucleotides, the CDR3 is TGTGCCAGCAGCTTAGTCGCGGATGGCTACACCTTC.